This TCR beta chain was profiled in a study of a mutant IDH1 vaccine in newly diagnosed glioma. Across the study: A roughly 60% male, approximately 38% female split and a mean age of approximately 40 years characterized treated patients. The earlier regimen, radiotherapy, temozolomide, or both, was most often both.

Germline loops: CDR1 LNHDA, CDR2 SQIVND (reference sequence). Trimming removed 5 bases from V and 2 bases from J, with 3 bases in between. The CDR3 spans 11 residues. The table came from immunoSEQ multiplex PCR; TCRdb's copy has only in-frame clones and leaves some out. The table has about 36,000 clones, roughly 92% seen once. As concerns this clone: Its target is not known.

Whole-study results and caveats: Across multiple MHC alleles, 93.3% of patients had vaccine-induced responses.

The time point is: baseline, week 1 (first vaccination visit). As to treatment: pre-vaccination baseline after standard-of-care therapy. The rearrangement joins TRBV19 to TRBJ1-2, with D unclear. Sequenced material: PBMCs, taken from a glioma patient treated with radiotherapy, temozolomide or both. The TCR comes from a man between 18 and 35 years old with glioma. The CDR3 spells CASSLNYGYTF. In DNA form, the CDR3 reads TGTGCCAGTAGTCTCAACTATGGCTACACCTTC.